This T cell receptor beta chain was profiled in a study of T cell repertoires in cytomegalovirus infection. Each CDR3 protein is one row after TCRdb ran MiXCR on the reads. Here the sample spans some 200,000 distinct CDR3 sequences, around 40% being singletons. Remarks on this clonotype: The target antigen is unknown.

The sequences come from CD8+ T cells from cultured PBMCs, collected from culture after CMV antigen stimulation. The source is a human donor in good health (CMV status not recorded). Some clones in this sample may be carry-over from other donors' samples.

CDR3 loop: CATSRDQGLPVNQPQHF. The CDR3 DNA follows: TGTGCCACCAGCAGAGATCAAGGCCTACCCGTTAATCAGCCCCAGCATTTT. This sequence joins TRBV15 and TRBJ1-5; D unclear. This CDR3 is built from 17 residues. Looked up from germline, CDR1 is LNHNV and CDR2 is YYDKDF (reference sequence). Trimming pared 0 bases from V and 4 bases from J, leaving 16 bases between.